Presented here are 9 T cell receptor beta chains from one specimen sequenced in a study of CD8 T cells in Susac syndrome. With random hexamers, roughly 0.45 to 1 ug RNA was reverse transcribed. TCRdb re-derived calls from the immunoSEQ multiplex PCR reads in MiXCR, one entry per CDR3 protein. The table lists a few hundred thousand distinct CDR3 sequences, just over 90% of them singletons. Sequenced sample: CD4+ T cells from PBMCs. Receptors were obtained from a human donor with multiple sclerosis.

V and J are TRBV12-3 or TRBV12-4 and TRBJ2-7; weak D call: TRBD2 (5 bases). CDR3 length equals 15 residues. Trimming shortened V by 5 bases and J by 2 bases, and 16 bases separated the two germline ends. The CDR3 protein is CASSPRVRVAYEQYF. The CDR3 region has the DNA TGTGCCAGCAGTCCGCGGGTTAGGGTGGCCTACGAGCAGTACTTC.

This sequence joins TRBV11-2 and TRBJ1-3; D is possibly TRBD1 (5 bases). Germline loops: CDR1 SGHAT, CDR2 FQNNGV. The V end lost 6 bases, the J end lost 7 bases, and 19 bases lay between the germline ends. The CDR3 is made up of 15 amino acids. The CDR3 spells CASRWTTPGTNTIYF. As DNA, the CDR3 is TGTGCCAGCAGGTGGACTACCCCTGGGACGAACACCATATATTTT.

Details on this clonotype: One junction end does not reproduce the germline sequence, and a read error may be involved. The V call is TRBV15, the J call TRBJ1-4; D not certain. The CDR3 covers 13 residues. Looked up from germline, CDR1 is LNHNV and CDR2 is YYDKDF (reference sequence). The CDR3 protein is CATSRDPTVGLVF. CDR3 coding DNA: TGTGCCACCAGCAGAGATCCCACGGTCGGCCTCGTTTTT.

The chain has TRBV7-9 and TRBJ1-2; no definite D call. The CDR3 loop spans 13 amino acids. V was cut by 2 bases and J by 6 bases, with 10 bases left in between. Germline V CDR1 and CDR2: SEHNR, FQNEAQ (reference sequence). CDR3 sequence reads: CASSLLLRDGYTF. The DNA of the CDR3 is TGTGCCAGCAGCTTACTTCTTCGGGATGGCTACACCTTC.

The genes are TRBV2 and TRBJ2-5, with a weak D call TRBD2 (5 bases). The ends were cut back, 9 bases at V and 4 bases at J, with 21 bases in the middle. CDR1 SNHLY and CDR2 FYNNEI come from the germline V gene. This CDR3 region has 15 residues. This CDR3 is CARGRGMRDAETQYF. CDR3 coding DNA: TGTGCCAGAGGGCGAGGGATGAGAGATGCAGAGACCCAGTACTTC.

The chain uses TRBV28 and TRBJ1-5; 7 bases are a match to TRBD1. J was trimmed by 5 bases and V by 1 base; bases with no gene match: 2. Germline V gene data show CDR1 as MDHEN and CDR2 as SYDVKM. The CDR3 loop spans 14 amino acids. The CDR3 DNA follows: TGTGCCAGCAGTTTATCAGGGGGATATCAGCCCCAGCATTTT. Protein product: CASSLSGGYQPQHF. Filled out from reference TRBV28 and TRBJ1-5, the complete variable domain reads DVKVTQSSRYLVKRTGEKVFLECVQDMDHENMFWYRQDPGLGLRLIYFSYDVKMKEKGDIPEGYSVSREKKERFSLILESASTNQTSMYLCASSLSGGYQPQHFGDGTRLSIL.

This clonotype was detected once. This chain uses TRBV20-1 with TRBJ1-5, with D possibly being TRBD1 (6 bases). Trimming removed 0 bases from V and 3 bases from J, with 15 bases in between. Per the germline V gene, CDR1 is DFQATT and CDR2 is SNEGSKA (reference sequence). The length of the CDR3 is 16 residues. This CDR3 is CSARDVQGVNNQPQHF. The CDR3 DNA reads as TGCAGTGCTAGAGACGTACAGGGAGTCAACAATCAGCCCCAGCATTTT.

This clonotype was seen a single time. The rearrangement uses TRBV14 and TRBJ2-3; D might be TRBD2 (5 bases). Trimming took off 1 base at V and 6 bases at J, with 14 bases between the two ends. Germline V gene sequence: CDR1 SGHDN, CDR2 FVKESK. The CDR3 has 15 amino acids. DNA for the CDR3: TGTGCCAGCAGCCAAGTTTATGCGCGGGCGGATACGCAGTATTTT. It translates to CASSQVYARADTQYF.

The genes are TRBV20-1 and TRBJ1-2, with a tentative D call TRBD1 (6 bases). Trimming pared 0 bases from V and 5 bases from J, leaving 13 bases between. The CDR3 is made up of 14 amino acids. Germline V CDR1 and CDR2: DFQATT, SNEGSKA (reference sequence). CDR3 sequence (DNA): TGCAGTGCTAGAGATTCGGGGGCGCGGTATGGCTACACCTTC. Residues: CSARDSGARYGYTF.